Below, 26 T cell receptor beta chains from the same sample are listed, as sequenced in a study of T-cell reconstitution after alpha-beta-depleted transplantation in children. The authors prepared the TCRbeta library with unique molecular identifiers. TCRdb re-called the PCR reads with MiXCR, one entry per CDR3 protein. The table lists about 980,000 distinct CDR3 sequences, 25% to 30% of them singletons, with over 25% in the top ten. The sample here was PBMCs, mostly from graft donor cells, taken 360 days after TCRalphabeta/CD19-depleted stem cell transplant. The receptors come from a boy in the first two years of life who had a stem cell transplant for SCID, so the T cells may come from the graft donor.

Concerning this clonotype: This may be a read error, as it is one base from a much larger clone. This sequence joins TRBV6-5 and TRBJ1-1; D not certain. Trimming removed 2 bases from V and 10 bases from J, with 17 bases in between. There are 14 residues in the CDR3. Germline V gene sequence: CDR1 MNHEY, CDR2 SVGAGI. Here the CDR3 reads CASSYGISRDLAFF. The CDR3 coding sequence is TGTGCCAGCAGTTACGGAATCTCGAGGGATTTAGCTTTCTTT.

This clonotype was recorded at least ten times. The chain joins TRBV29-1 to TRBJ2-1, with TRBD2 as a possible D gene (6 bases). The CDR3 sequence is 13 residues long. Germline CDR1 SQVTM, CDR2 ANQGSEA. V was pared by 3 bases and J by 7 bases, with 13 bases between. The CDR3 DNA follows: TGCAGCGTTGAGAAGGGGACTCCAAATGAGCAGTTCTTC. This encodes CSVEKGTPNEQFF.

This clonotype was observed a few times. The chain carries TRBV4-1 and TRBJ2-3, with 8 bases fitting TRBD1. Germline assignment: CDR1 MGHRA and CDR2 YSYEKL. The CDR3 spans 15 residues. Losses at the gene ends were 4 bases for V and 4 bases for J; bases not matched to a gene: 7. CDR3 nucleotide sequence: TGCGCCAGCAGCCCCCGGACAGGGTGGGCAGATACGCAGTATTTT. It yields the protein CASSPRTGWADTQYF.

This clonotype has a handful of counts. CDR3 protein: CASSFDQGGTVGELFF. For the CDR3, the DNA is TGTGCCAGCAGTTTTGATCAGGGGGGAACAGTCGGGGAGCTGTTTTTT. V is TRBV27 and J is TRBJ2-2; D perhaps matches TRBD1 (7 bases). Germline CDR1 is MNHEY and CDR2 is SMNVEV (reference sequence). The CDR3 has 16 residues. Trimming took off 3 bases at V and 7 bases at J, with 18 bases between the two ends.

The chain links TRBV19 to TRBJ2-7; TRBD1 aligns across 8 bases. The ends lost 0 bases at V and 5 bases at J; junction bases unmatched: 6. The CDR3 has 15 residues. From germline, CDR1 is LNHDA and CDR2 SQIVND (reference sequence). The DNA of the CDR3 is TGTGCCAGTAGTATAGATCGGGACAGGTCCAACGAGCAGTACTTC. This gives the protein CASSIDRDRSNEQYF.

Here the CDR3 reads CASSLLKTGGMNVYEQYF. The CDR3 nucleotides are TGCGCCAGCAGCTTGTTGAAGACAGGGGGTATGAACGTCTACGAGCAGTACTTC. J is TRBJ2-7 and V is TRBV5-1; 9 bases agree with TRBD1. Looked up from germline, CDR1 is SGHRS and CDR2 is YFSETQ. The V and J ends lost 1 base and 3 bases, in that order; junction bases with no gene match: 14. CDR3 length: 18 amino acids.

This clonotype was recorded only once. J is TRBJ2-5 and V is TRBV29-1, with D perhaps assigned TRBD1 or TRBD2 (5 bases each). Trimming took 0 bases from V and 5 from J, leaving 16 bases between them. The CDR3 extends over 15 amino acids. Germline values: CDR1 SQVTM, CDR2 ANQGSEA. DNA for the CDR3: TGCAGCGTTGAAGACCGGGACGCGAAGGAGGAGACCCAGTACTTC. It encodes CSVEDRDAKEETQYF.

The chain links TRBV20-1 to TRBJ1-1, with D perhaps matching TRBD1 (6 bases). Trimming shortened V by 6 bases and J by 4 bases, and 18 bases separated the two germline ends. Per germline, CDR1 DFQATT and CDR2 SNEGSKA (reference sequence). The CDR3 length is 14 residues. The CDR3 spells CSARTVDLGTEAFF. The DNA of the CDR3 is TGCAGTGCCCGGACAGTTGATCTAGGCACTGAAGCTTTCTTT.

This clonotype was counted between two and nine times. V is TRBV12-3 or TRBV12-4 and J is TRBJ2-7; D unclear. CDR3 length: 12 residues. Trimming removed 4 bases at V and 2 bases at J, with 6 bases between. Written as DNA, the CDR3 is TGTGCCAGCAGTTACCGACCCTACGAGCAGTACTTC. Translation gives CASSYRPYEQYF.

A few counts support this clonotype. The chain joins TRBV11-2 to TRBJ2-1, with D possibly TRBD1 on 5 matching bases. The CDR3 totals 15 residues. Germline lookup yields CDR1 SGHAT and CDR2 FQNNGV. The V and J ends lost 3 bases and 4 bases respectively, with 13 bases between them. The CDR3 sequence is CASSFVYDSYNEQFF. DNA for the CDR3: TGTGCCAGCAGCTTCGTCTACGACAGTTACAATGAGCAGTTCTTC.

The CDR3 DNA reads TGTGCCAGTAACCAACCCAGGTGGGGGAACACTGAAGCTTTCTTT. This encodes CASNQPRWGNTEAFF. The J gene is TRBJ1-1, the V gene TRBV19; no firm D call. In germline, CDR1 is LNHDA, CDR2 SQIVND (reference sequence). This CDR3 spans 15 amino acids. Between the trimmed V and J ends, which lost 7 bases and 1 base, there was a span of 16 bases.

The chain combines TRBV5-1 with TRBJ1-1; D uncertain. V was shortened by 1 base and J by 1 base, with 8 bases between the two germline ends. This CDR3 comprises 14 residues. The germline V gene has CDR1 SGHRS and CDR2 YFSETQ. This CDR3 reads CASSLWKTNTEAFF. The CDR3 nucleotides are TGCGCCAGCAGCTTGTGGAAGACGAACACTGAAGCTTTCTTT.

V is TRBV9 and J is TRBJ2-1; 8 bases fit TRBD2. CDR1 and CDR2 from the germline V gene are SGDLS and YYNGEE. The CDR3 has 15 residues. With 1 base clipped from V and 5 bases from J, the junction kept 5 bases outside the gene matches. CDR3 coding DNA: TGTGCCAGCAGCGTACGAGCGGGGGACAACAATGAGCAGTTCTTC. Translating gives CASSVRAGDNNEQFF.

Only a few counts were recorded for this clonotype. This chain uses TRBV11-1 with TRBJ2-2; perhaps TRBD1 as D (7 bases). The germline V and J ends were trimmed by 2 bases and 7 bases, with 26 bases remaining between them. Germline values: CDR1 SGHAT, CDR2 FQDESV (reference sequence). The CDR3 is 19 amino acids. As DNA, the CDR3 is TGTGCCAGCAGCTTACGGGATGTCGGAGGGGGCCAGGAGAACGGGGAGCTGTTTTTT. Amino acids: CASSLRDVGGGQENGELFF.

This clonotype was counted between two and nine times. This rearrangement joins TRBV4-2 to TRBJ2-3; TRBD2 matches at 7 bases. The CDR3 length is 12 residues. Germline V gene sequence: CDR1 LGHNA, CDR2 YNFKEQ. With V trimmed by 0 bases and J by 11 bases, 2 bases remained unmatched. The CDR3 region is CASSQDQRGQYF. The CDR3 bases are TGTGCCAGCAGCCAAGATCAGCGGGGGCAGTATTTT.

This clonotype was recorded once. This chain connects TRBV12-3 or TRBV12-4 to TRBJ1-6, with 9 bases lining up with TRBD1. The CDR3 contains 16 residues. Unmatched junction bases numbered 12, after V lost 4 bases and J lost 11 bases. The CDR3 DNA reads TGTGCCAGCAGTTCGACGGACAGGGGCCTATTAGCACCCCTCCACTTT. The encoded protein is CASSSTDRGLLAPLHF.

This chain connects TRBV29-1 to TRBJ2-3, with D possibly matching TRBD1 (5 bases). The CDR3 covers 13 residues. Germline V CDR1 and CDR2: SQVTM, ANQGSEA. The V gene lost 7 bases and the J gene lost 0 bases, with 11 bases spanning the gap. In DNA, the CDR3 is TGCAGCGCTGACAGAGCAAGCACAGATACGCAGTATTTT. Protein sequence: CSADRASTDTQYF.

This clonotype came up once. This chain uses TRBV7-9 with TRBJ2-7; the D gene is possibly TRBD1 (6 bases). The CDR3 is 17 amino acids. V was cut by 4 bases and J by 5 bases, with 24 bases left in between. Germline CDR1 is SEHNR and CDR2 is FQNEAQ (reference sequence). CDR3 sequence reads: CASSYRFRNRDLDEQYF. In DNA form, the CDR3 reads TGTGCCAGCAGCTATCGGTTTAGGAACAGGGACCTCGACGAGCAGTACTTC.

In nucleotides, the CDR3 is TGTGCCAGCAGGGGATACAAAAATAACTATGGCTACACCTTC. It translates to CASRGYKNNYGYTF. This chain links TRBV28 with TRBJ1-2; D remains unclear. The CDR3 spans 14 residues. V was trimmed by 6 bases and J by 1 base, leaving 12 bases between them. CDR1 is MDHEN, CDR2 SYDVKM, per germline.

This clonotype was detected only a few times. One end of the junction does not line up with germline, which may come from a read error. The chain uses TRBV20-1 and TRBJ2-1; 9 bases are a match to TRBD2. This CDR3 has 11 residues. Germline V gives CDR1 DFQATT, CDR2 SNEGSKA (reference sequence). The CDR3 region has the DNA TGCAGTGCTCTCCTGGGACTAGCCCCGGTCTTC. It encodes CSALLGLAPVF.

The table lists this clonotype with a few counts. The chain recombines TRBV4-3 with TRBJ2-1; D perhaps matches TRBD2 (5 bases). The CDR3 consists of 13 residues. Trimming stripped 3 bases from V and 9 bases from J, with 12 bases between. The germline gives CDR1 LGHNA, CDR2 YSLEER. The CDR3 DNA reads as TGCGCCAGCAGCCAGCCCCTTGGGAGTGAGCAGTTCTTC. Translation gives CASSQPLGSEQFF.

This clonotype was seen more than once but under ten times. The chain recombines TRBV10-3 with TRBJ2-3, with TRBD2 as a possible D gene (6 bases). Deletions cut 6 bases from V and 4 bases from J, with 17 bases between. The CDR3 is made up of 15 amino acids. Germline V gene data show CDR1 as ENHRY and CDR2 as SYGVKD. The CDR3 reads CAIRTLGTQADTQYF. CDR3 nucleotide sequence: TGTGCCATCAGGACCTTGGGGACTCAGGCAGATACGCAGTATTTT.

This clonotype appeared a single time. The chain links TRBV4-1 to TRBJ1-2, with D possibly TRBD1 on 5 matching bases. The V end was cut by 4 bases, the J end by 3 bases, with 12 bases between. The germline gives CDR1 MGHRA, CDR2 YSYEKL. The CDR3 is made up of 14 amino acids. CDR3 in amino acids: CASSPWGSYYGYTF. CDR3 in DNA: TGCGCCAGCAGCCCGTGGGGCAGCTACTATGGCTACACCTTC.

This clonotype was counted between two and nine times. CDR3 region: CASRQNRAQNEKLFF. For the CDR3, the DNA is TGTGCCAGCAGACAGAACAGGGCCCAGAATGAAAAACTGTTTTTT. The chain recombines TRBV12-3 or TRBV12-4 with TRBJ1-4, with D possibly TRBD1 on 6 matching bases. Trimming stripped 6 bases from V and 5 bases from J, with 16 bases between. The CDR3 runs 15 residues.

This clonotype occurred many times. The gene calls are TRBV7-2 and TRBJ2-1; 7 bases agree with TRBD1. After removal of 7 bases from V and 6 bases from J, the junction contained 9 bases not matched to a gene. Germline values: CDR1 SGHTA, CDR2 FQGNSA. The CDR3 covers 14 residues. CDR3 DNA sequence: TGTGCCAGCAAGGGGACAGCCCTTTTCAATGAGCAGTTCTTC. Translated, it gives CASKGTALFNEQFF.

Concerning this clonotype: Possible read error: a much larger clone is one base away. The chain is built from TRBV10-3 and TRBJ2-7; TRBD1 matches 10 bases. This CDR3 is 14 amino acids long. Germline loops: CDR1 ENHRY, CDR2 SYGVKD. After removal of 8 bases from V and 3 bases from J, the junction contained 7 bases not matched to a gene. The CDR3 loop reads CAIGAGTGVYEQYF. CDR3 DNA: TGTGCCATCGGTGCCGGGACAGGGGTCTACGAGCAGTACTTC.